A selection of T cell receptor beta chains follows, all from one sample in a study of blood T cells in healthy people across ages. TCRdb reanalysed the 5' RACE reads using MiXCR and keeps one entry per CDR3 protein. The sample includes approximately 1,700,000 distinct CDR3 sequences, more than 35% of them seen just once. Source material: blood. All receptors derive from a human donor in good health. CDR3s include the opening cysteine and the closing phenylalanine or tryptophan. The order of the fields is clone size, V gene, J gene, D gene, CDR3 DNA, CDR3 protein. D genes are given only for firm matches. Rows may omit the clone size; those that give it use once, few, many or a size class.

-,TRBV29-1,TRBJ2-2,-,TGCAGCGTTGAAAGACTTGGGGCCGGGGAGCTGTTTTTT,CSVERLGAGELFF
many,TRBV6-1,TRBJ2-7,TRBD2,TGTGCCAGCGGGGGGGAGTTGGGGCCCTACGAGCAGTACTTC,CASGGELGPYEQYF
few,TRBV29-1,TRBJ1-2,-,TGCAGCGTTTTCCCTCGGACGGGTAACTATGGCTACACCTTC,CSVFPRTGNYGYTF
few,TRBV12-3/TRBV12-4,TRBJ1-2,TRBD1,TGTGCCGGCAGATTCGGGACAGGGGATGGCTACACCTTC,CAGRFGTGDGYTF
-,TRBV10-3,TRBJ1-2,-,TGTGCCATCAGTGAGTCCGCAGGATCTAACTATGGCTACACCTTC,CAISESAGSNYGYTF
few,TRBV5-1,TRBJ1-2,-,TGCGCCAGCAGCTTGGCCATTACTGGGACCCTATCTGGCTACACCTTC,CASSLAITGTLSGYTF
many,TRBV29-1,TRBJ2-1,-,TGCAGCGTCTTAACAGTATCCTACAATGAGCAGTTCTTC,CSVLTVSYNEQFF
few,TRBV29-1,TRBJ2-1,-,TGCAGCGACCAACTAGGCGAGACTAGTTACAATGAGCAGTTCTTC,CSDQLGETSYNEQFF
-,TRBV27,TRBJ1-5,-,TGTGCCAGCAGTCCCAGACACCGCAATCAGCCCCAGCATTTT,CASSPRHRNQPQHF
-,TRBV7-6,TRBJ2-1,-,TGTGCCAGCAGCCCCGGGGTAACCGATGAGCAGTTCTTC,CASSPGVTDEQFF
few,TRBV6-5,TRBJ1-2,-,TGTGCCAGCAGTAAGCAACAGGGATATGGCTACACCTTC,CASSKQQGYGYTF
-,TRBV6-6,TRBJ2-7,TRBD2,TGTGCCAGCAGTTACGGGACTAGCGGATACTACGAGCAGTACTTC,CASSYGTSGYYEQYF
-,TRBV12-3/TRBV12-4,TRBJ2-4,-,TGTGCCAGCACCCTTACCAATGGACGACCTAAAGACAAAAACATTCAGTACTTC,CASTLTNGRPKDKNIQYF
few,TRBV6-2/TRBV6-3,TRBJ2-7,-,TGTGCCAGCAGTTCCGGGGTTCTCTACGAGCAGTACTTC,CASSSGVLYEQYF
-,TRBV6-5,TRBJ2-5,-,TGTGCCAGCAGTTACTCCAAGGACAGTTTCTTAGAGCAGTACTTC,CASSYSKDSFLEQYF
-,TRBV4-1,TRBJ2-1,-,TGCGCCAGCAGCCAAGGGGCCCTTTCCAGCGGAATCCACAATGAGCAGTTCTTC,CASSQGALSSGIHNEQFF
few,TRBV12-5,TRBJ2-3,-,TGTGCTAGTGGTTTAAACCTTCAAGATACGCAGTATTTT,CASGLNLQDTQYF
few,TRBV6-2/TRBV6-3,TRBJ2-1,TRBD2,TGTGCCAGCAGTTACCACCTAGCGGGGGGTAATGAGGATGAGCAGTTCTTC,CASSYHLAGGNEDEQFF
-,TRBV12-3/TRBV12-4,TRBJ1-2,TRBD1,TGTGCCAGCAGTTCGGACAGGGAACGTAACTATGGCTACACCTTC,CASSSDRERNYGYTF
few,TRBV5-1,TRBJ2-7,-,TGCGCCAGCAGCTTGGCTATGCGACTAGTTTCCCACGAGCAGTACTTC,CASSLAMRLVSHEQYF
once,TRBV6-2/TRBV6-3,TRBJ2-5,-,TGTGCCAGCAGCCGGGACGCCTCACAAGAGACCCAGTACTTC,CASSRDASQETQYF
many,TRBV20-1,TRBJ2-1,-,TGCAGTGCTTTTGTACAGGGAATGGGCAATGAGCAGTTCTTC,CSAFVQGMGNEQFF
-,TRBV7-2,TRBJ1-2,-,TGTGCCAGCAGCCAAAGTATTGGCTACACCTTC,CASSQSIGYTF
-,TRBV4-2,TRBJ2-7,-,TGTGCCAGCAGCCAAGAAATGTGGTGGGGCGCGCAAAGGAGCGACGAGCAGTACTTC,CASSQEMWWGAQRSDEQYF
-,TRBV7-9,TRBJ1-1,-,TGTGCCAGCAGTCACGACAGTCCCGGGGCTTTCTTT,CASSHDSPGAFF
-,TRBV28,TRBJ2-7,-,TGTGCCAGCAGCCCTTTAGGGGGATGGAATGCCTACGAGCAGTACTTC,CASSPLGGWNAYEQYF
few,TRBV15,TRBJ2-7,TRBD1,TGTGCCACCAGCAGGACAGGGGCTCCGTACGAGCAGTACTTC,CATSRTGAPYEQYF
-,TRBV5-1,TRBJ2-3,-,TGCGCCAGCAGCTTGGTGGAAACTAGCTTCGCAGATACGCAGTATTTT,CASSLVETSFADTQYF
-,TRBV12-3/TRBV12-4,TRBJ2-2,-,TGTGCCAGCACCCGCGAGGGGGAACAGAGGGAGCTGTTTTTT,CASTREGEQRELFF
few,TRBV29-1,TRBJ2-7,-,TGCAGCGCTACTGAAGTCATGGCCTACGAGCAGTACTTC,CSATEVMAYEQYF
few,TRBV28,TRBJ2-7,TRBD1,TGTGCCAGCAGTTTAGGGCGGGACAGGGAGTACTTC,CASSLGRDREYF
once,TRBV5-6,TRBJ2-1,TRBD2,TGTGCCAGCAGCCCAACGGGACTAGCGGGGGTTGAGCAGTTCTTC,CASSPTGLAGVEQFF
-,TRBV7-2,TRBJ2-7,-,TGTGCCAGCAGCTTGAACAGGGCAACCTGCGAGCAGTACTTC,CASSLNRATCEQYF
many,TRBV7-2,TRBJ2-4,TRBD1,TGTGCCAGCAGCTTATACAGGGGGCTTGCCAAAAACATTCAGTACTTC,CASSLYRGLAKNIQYF
-,TRBV4-3,TRBJ1-1,-,TGCGCCAGCAGCCAACTTATGAACACTGAAGCTTTCTTT,CASSQLMNTEAFF
-,TRBV13,TRBJ2-7,-,TGTGCCAGCAGCCGGAGGGCATCCCTCTCCTACGAGCAGTACTTC,CASSRRASLSYEQYF
-,TRBV20-1,TRBJ1-2,TRBD1,TGCAGTGCCGACAAGACAGGGGACGGCTACACCTTC,CSADKTGDGYTF
-,TRBV27,TRBJ2-5,-,TGTGCCAGCAGTTTACGGCCGGGTAGCCGGGAGACCCAGTACTTC,CASSLRPGSRETQYF
-,TRBV4-1,TRBJ1-4,-,TGCGCCAGCACCCCTTTCTGGGACCCTAAGGAAAAACTGTTTTTT,CASTPFWDPKEKLFF
-,TRBV11-2,TRBJ1-1,-,TGTGCCAGCAGCCCCTCGGGACCGGTGAACACTGAAGCTTTCTTT,CASSPSGPVNTEAFF
few,TRBV29-1,TRBJ2-5,-,TGCAGCGTTGACCCCAGTTCCGAGGAGGCCCAGTACTTC,CSVDPSSEEAQYF
-,TRBV20-1,TRBJ1-1,TRBD1,TGCAGTGCTATGGAAAACAGGGGAACTTTCTTT,CSAMENRGTFF
few,TRBV29-1,TRBJ1-1,-,TGCAGCGTTGAATGGTCACGGAGGAACACTGAAGCTTTCTTT,CSVEWSRRNTEAFF
few,TRBV11-2,TRBJ2-3,-,TGTGCCAGCAGCTTGACGGTAGGGCAGTATTTT,CASSLTVGQYF
few,TRBV4-2,TRBJ2-3,-,TGTGCCAGCAGCCAGGGTTATTCGGCTAGCACAGATACGCAGTATTTT,CASSQGYSASTDTQYF
-,TRBV5-5,TRBJ2-7,-,TGTGCCAGCAAACTGGAGGGGTGGGCCTCCTACAATGAGCAGTACTTC,CASKLEGWASYNEQYF
-,TRBV27,TRBJ1-6,-,TGTGCCAGCAGACCACAGACAGTTACTAATTCACCCCTCCACTTT,CASRPQTVTNSPLHF
-,TRBV29-1,TRBJ2-1,TRBD1,TGCAGCGTTGAGGGACAGGCTACCGACGAGCAGTTCTTC,CSVEGQATDEQFF
few,TRBV7-2,TRBJ2-1,TRBD2,TGTGCCAGCAGCTCCCTAGCGGGGGGGACCTACAATGAGCAGTTCTTC,CASSSLAGGTYNEQFF
many,TRBV7-2,TRBJ2-5,-,TGTGCCAGCAGCTTGCACGGACAAGAGACCCAGTACTTC,CASSLHGQETQYF
-,TRBV3-1,TRBJ2-7,-,TGTGCCAGCAGCCAAAGAACAGACTCCTACGAGCAGTACTTC,CASSQRTDSYEQYF
-,TRBV6-1,TRBJ2-7,-,TGTGCCAGCAGGGCCTACAGGGATTCCTACGAGCAGTACTTC,CASRAYRDSYEQYF
-,TRBV12-3/TRBV12-4,TRBJ1-1,-,TGTGCCAGCAGTTCGGTATCCGCGGGTGTTCAAGCTTTCTTT,CASSSVSAGVQAFF
once,TRBV9,TRBJ1-4,-,TGTGCCAGCAGCGCCCCGGGACGGGAAGCAAAACTGTTTTTT,CASSAPGREAKLFF
-,TRBV28,TRBJ1-5,-,TGTGCCAGCAGTTTATGGGACGCCAATCAGCCCCAGCATTTT,CASSLWDANQPQHF